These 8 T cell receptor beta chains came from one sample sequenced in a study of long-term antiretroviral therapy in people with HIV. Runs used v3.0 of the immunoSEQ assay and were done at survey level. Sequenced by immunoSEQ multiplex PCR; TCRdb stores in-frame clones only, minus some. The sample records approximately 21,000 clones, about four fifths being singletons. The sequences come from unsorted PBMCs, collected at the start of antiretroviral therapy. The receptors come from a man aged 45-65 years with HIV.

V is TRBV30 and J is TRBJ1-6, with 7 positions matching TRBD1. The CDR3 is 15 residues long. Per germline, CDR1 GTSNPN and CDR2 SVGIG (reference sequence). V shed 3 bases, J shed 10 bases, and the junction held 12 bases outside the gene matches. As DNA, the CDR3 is TGTGCCTGGAGCGACCTGGGACAGTTAAGCTCACCCCTCCACTTT. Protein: CAWSDLGQLSSPLHF.

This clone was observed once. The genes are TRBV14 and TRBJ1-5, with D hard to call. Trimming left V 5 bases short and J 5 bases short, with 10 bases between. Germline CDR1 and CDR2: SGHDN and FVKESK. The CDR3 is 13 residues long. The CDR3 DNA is TGTGCCAGCAGCTTTGGAAGGGATCAGCCCCAGCATTTT. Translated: CASSFGRDQPQHF.

The CDR3 DNA follows: TGTGCCAGCAGCTTAGGAGGGAGGGGAAATGAGCAGTTCTTC. Encoded protein: CASSLGGRGNEQFF. This rearrangement joins TRBV11-3 to TRBJ2-1, with 7 bases identical to TRBD2. Germline lookup yields CDR1 SGHNT and CDR2 YENEEA. This CDR3 has 14 amino acids. V was clipped by 1 base and J by 7 bases; unmatched bases: 4.

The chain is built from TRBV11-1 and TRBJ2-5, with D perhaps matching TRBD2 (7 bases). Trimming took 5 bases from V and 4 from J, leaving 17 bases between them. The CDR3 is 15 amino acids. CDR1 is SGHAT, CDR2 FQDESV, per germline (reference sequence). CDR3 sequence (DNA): TGTGCCAGCAGCCCCAAGGGGGGGTCGGGAGAGACCCAGTACTTC. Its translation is CASSPKGGSGETQYF.

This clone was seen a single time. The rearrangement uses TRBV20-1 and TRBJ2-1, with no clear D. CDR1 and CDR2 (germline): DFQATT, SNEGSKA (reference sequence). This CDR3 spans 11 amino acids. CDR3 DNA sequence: TGCAGCCCTATTGTGACTAATGAGCAGTTCTTC. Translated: CSPIVTNEQFF.

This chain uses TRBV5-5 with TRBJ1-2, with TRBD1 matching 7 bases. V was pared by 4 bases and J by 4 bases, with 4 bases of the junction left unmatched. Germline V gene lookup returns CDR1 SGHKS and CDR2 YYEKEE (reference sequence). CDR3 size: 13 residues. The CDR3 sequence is CASSPGQLYGYTF. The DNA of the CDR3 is TGTGCCAGCAGCCCGGGACAGCTCTATGGCTACACCTTC.

CDR3 protein: CASSYSNPGSYEQYF. The CDR3 DNA reads as TGTGCCAGCAGTTACTCGAATCCGGGCTCCTACGAGCAGTACTTC. The V and J genes are TRBV6-5 and TRBJ2-7; D gene uncertain. Per the germline V gene, CDR1 is MNHEY and CDR2 is SVGAGI. This CDR3 comprises 15 residues. V was cut by 0 bases and J by 0 bases, with 9 bases left in between.

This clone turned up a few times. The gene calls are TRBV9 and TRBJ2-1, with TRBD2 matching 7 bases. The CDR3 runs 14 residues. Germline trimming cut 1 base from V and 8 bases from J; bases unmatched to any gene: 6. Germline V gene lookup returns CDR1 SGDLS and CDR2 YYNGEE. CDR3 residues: CASSVSGRRYEQFF. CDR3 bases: TGTGCCAGCAGCGTATCCGGGAGGAGGTATGAGCAGTTCTTC.